The 24 T cell receptor beta chains below all came from one sample that was sequenced in a study of regulatory T cells in long-lasting Graves disease. Time point given: persistent/refractory GD, antithyroid drugs over 5 years with positive TRAb. The TCR library was prepared using RNA isolated from PBMCs. In building TCR beta libraries, iRepertoire HTBI primers were used together with Arm-PCR of CDR3 regions. MiXCR, applied by TCRdb to the multiplex PCR reads, yields one record per CDR3 protein. Here the sample spans almost 350,000 distinct CDR3 sequences, roughly a fifth being singletons. The source was peripheral blood mononuclear cells (PBMCs), collected when the disease was refractory, from a patient treated with antithyroid drugs. These receptor sequences come from a female donor with Graves disease.

At least ten counts were recorded for this clonotype. V is TRBV28 and J is TRBJ2-7; 7 bases align to TRBD1. The CDR3 spans 14 residues. Per germline, CDR1 MDHEN and CDR2 SYDVKM. V was clipped by 3 bases and J by 6 bases; unmatched bases: 8. CDR3 loop: CASSFGTVPTEQYF. CDR3 DNA sequence: TGTGCCAGCAGTTTTGGGACAGTTCCTACCGAGCAGTACTTC.

This clonotype was seen more than once but under ten times. The chain couples TRBV15 to TRBJ2-2; tentatively, D is TRBD2 (5 bases). CDR1 is LNHNV and CDR2 is YYDKDF in the germline V gene (reference sequence). V was clipped by 0 bases and J by 5 bases, with 19 bases between them. CDR3 length equals 18 residues. Here the CDR3 DNA reads TGTGCCACCAGCAGAGATTTCGTACTAGTGAGTGGGACCGGGGAGCTGTTTTTT. Translation gives CATSRDFVLVSGTGELFF.

The V gene is TRBV7-9, the J gene TRBJ1-4; the D gene is possibly TRBD1 (5 bases). V was shortened by 5 bases and J by 5 bases, with 12 bases between the two germline ends. The germline CDR1 and CDR2 sequences are SEHNR and FQNEAQ (reference sequence). The length of the CDR3 is 14 residues. The DNA for the CDR3 is TGTGCCAGCAGCGCTGGGACTACAAATGAAAAACTGTTTTTT. This gives the protein CASSAGTTNEKLFF. Full variable domain (rest looked up from reference TRBV7-9 and TRBJ1-4): DTGVSQNPRHKITKRGQNVTFRCDPISEHNRLYWYRQTLGQGPEFLTYFQNEAQLEKSRLLSDRFSAERPKGSFSTLEIQRTEQGDSAMYLCASSAGTTNEKLFFGSGTQLSVL.

This clonotype was seen many times. CDR3 in DNA: TGTGCCAGCAGTAAACCCGGGACAGGCGGGAACATTCAGTACTTC. It codes for CASSKPGTGGNIQYF. The chain couples TRBV11-2 to TRBJ2-4; TRBD1 matches 8 bases. After removal of 6 bases from V and 7 bases from J, the junction contained 11 bases not matched to a gene. The CDR3 totals 15 residues. Germline lookup yields CDR1 SGHAT and CDR2 FQNNGV.

This clonotype was detected once. V is TRBV19 and J is TRBJ1-3; D is unclear. The CDR3 extends over 14 amino acids. The germline V gene encodes CDR1 LNHDA and CDR2 SQIVND (reference sequence). The V gene lost 6 bases and the J gene lost 3 bases, with 12 bases spanning the gap. The CDR3 reads CASRLRAVGNTIYF. CDR3 sequence (DNA): TGTGCCAGTAGGTTGAGGGCGGTTGGAAACACCATATATTTT.

This clonotype was counted ten times or more. The chain is built from TRBV5-1 and TRBJ1-2; no definite D call. Germline loops: CDR1 SGHRS, CDR2 YFSETQ. The CDR3 has 14 residues. Trimming removed 7 bases at V and 6 bases at J, with 19 bases between. The CDR3 loop reads CASGLLTGIDGYTF. CDR3 DNA: TGCGCCAGCGGACTTCTGACCGGGATCGATGGCTACACCTTC. Combining the CDR3 with reference TRBV5-1 and TRBJ1-2 gives the whole variable domain KAGVTQTPRYLIKTRGQQVTLSCSPISGHRSVSWYQQTPGQGLQFLFEYFSETQRNKGNFPGRFSGRQFSNSRSEMNVSTLELGDSALYLCASGLLTGIDGYTFGSGTRLTVV.

The chain uses TRBV19 and TRBJ1-6, with TRBD1 as a possible D gene (6 bases). In germline, CDR1 is LNHDA, CDR2 SQIVND (reference sequence). V was cut by 5 bases and J by 5 bases, with 13 bases left in between. This CDR3 region has 15 residues. CDR3 nucleotide sequence: TGTGCCAGTAGTCCCTCCGGGACAAATAATTCACCCCTCCACTTT. Protein product: CASSPSGTNNSPLHF.

This chain joins TRBV4-2 and TRBJ2-5, with 13 bases that match TRBD2. From germline, CDR1 is LGHNA and CDR2 YNFKEQ. V shed 3 bases and J 0 bases; nucleotides not matched to a gene: 10. This CDR3 is 19 amino acids long. Written as DNA, the CDR3 is TGTGCCAGCAGCCACTATTCCGGGACTAGCGGGGCGTACCAAGAGACCCAGTACTTC. Protein product: CASSHYSGTSGAYQETQYF.

The V call is TRBV3-1, the J call TRBJ2-5, with D uncertain. The germline V gene encodes CDR1 LGHDT and CDR2 YNNKEL (reference sequence). The CDR3 has 13 residues. V lost 2 bases to trimming and J lost 3 bases, with 7 bases between them. CDR3 sequence: CASSQSPEETQYF. DNA for the CDR3: TGTGCCAGCAGCCAATCCCCAGAAGAGACCCAGTACTTC.

This clonotype was seen more than once but under ten times. The chain carries TRBV20-1 and TRBJ1-3; no definite D call. Germline V gene sequence: CDR1 DFQATT, CDR2 SNEGSKA (reference sequence). CDR3 length: 14 amino acids. V lost 1 base to trimming and J lost 0 bases, with 7 bases between them. The CDR3, as DNA: TGCAGTGCTAGAGTCGGGAGCTCTGGAAACACCATATATTTT. Translating it yields CSARVGSSGNTIYF.

This clonotype has a handful of counts. The genes are TRBV6-1 and TRBJ1-5; D is unresolved. Trimming removed 5 bases from V and 3 bases from J, with 14 bases in between. The CDR3 sequence is 15 residues long. Germline V gene lookup returns CDR1 MNHNS and CDR2 SASEGT. The CDR3 sequence: CASSPFSRANQPQHF. CDR3 bases: TGTGCCAGCAGTCCCTTTTCGAGGGCCAATCAGCCCCAGCATTTT.

The chain has TRBV11-2 and TRBJ1-4; no definite D call. V was clipped by 6 bases and J by 0 bases, with 14 bases between them. The CDR3 has 16 amino acids. The germline CDR1 and CDR2 sequences are SGHAT and FQNNGV. The CDR3, as DNA: TGTGCCAGCAGTAAGTTCTCCGGGACAACTAATGAAAAACTGTTTTTT. It yields the protein CASSKFSGTTNEKLFF.

This clonotype was seen at least ten times. The chain links TRBV15 to TRBJ2-5, with D perhaps TRBD1 or TRBD2 (6 bases each). The V gene's germline CDR1 is LNHNV and CDR2 YYDKDF (reference sequence). The V gene lost 8 bases and the J gene lost 5 bases, with 12 bases spanning the gap. The CDR3 extends over 12 amino acids. Written as DNA, the CDR3 is TGTGCCACCTCGGGGGCCGGGGAGACCCAGTACTTC. Amino acids: CATSGAGETQYF.

This clonotype was seen repeatedly, ten times or more. The V gene is TRBV6-2 or TRBV6-3, the J gene TRBJ1-1, with D unclear. Trimming removed 2 bases from V and 1 base from J, with 8 bases in between. CDR1 is MNHEY and CDR2 is SVGEGT in the germline V gene. This CDR3 spans 14 amino acids. The chain's CDR3 is CASSYATGNTEAFF. The CDR3 nucleotides are TGTGCCAGCAGTTACGCAACCGGGAACACTGAAGCTTTCTTT.

The sample holds many counts of this clonotype. The V call is TRBV5-8, the J call TRBJ1-2; perhaps TRBD1 as D (6 bases). This CDR3 is 14 amino acids long. The V gene's germline CDR1 is SGHTS and CDR2 YDEGEE. V was clipped by 4 bases and J by 5 bases, with 15 bases between them. Here the CDR3 DNA reads TGTGCCAGCAGCCCTCCGGGGGCGGGTTATGGCTACACCTTC. This sequence encodes CASSPPGAGYGYTF.

This clonotype was counted at least ten times. The chain carries TRBV12-3 or TRBV12-4 and TRBJ1-4, with 7 bases that match TRBD1. The CDR3 covers 13 residues. V was clipped by 5 bases and J by 8 bases; unmatched bases: 5. The CDR3: CASSPLRGEKLFF. In nucleotides, the CDR3 is TGTGCCAGCAGTCCCCTCAGGGGGGAAAAACTGTTTTTT.

The V call is TRBV13, the J call TRBJ2-7, with D possibly being TRBD1 (6 bases). Trimming stripped 4 bases from V and 5 bases from J, with 18 bases between. Germline values: CDR1 PRHDT, CDR2 FYEKMQ (reference sequence). The CDR3 is made up of 15 amino acids. CDR3 nucleotide sequence: TGTGCCAGCAGCTCAGGGGACAACCACCGGGACGAGCAGTACTTC. Amino acids: CASSSGDNHRDEQYF.

V is TRBV27 and J is TRBJ1-1, with a tentative D call TRBD1 (5 bases). Germline CDR1 MNHEY, CDR2 SMNVEV (reference sequence). With 5 bases removed from V and 8 bases from J, the gap between germline ends came to 18 bases. The CDR3 has 14 residues. The CDR3 here is CASSRLGARGEAFF. In DNA, the CDR3 is TGTGCCAGCAGTCGCCTCGGGGCCCGGGGGGAAGCTTTCTTT.

This clonotype has only a few counts. This chain connects TRBV12-3 or TRBV12-4 to TRBJ2-2, with 8 bases lining up with TRBD2. Germline trimming cut 6 bases from V and 7 bases from J; bases unmatched to any gene: 19. This CDR3 is 18 amino acids long. The CDR3 region has the DNA TGTGCCAGCAGCCACCCCCCGGGAGGGCCCTTAAGGAGCGGGGAGCTGTTTTTT. This gives the protein CASSHPPGGPLRSGELFF.

This clonotype was observed at least ten times. The gene calls are TRBV5-1 and TRBJ1-2; 8 positions agree with TRBD1. Germline assignment: CDR1 SGHRS and CDR2 YFSETQ. The CDR3 has 14 residues. V lost 2 bases to trimming and J lost 4 bases; unmatched junction nucleotides: 4. Here the CDR3 reads CASSFGQGPYGYTF. CDR3 in DNA: TGCGCCAGCAGCTTCGGACAGGGCCCCTATGGCTACACCTTC.

At least ten counts were recorded for this clonotype. The rearrangement joins TRBV28 to TRBJ1-2; 7 positions agree with TRBD1. J was trimmed by 1 base and V by 6 bases; bases with no gene match: 2. Germline CDR1 reads MDHEN; CDR2 reads SYDVKM. The CDR3 has 13 amino acids. The CDR3 bases are TGTGCCAGCAGCGCAGGGGGTAACTATGGCTACACCTTC. As protein: CASSAGGNYGYTF.

The chain combines TRBV29-1 with TRBJ2-7; D is perhaps TRBD1 (7 bases). V was cut by 6 bases and J by 7 bases, with 19 bases left in between. This CDR3 has 13 amino acids. Per the germline V gene, CDR1 is SQVTM and CDR2 is ANQGSEA. CDR3 sequence: CSVAGQIHLEQYF. The DNA for the CDR3 is TGCAGCGTCGCGGGACAGATCCATCTTGAGCAGTACTTC.

Concerning this clonotype itself: This clone may be a read error of a much larger clone one base away. V usage is TRBV27 and J usage is TRBJ1-1; a weak D match, TRBD1 (6 bases). The V and J ends lost 4 bases and 13 bases respectively, with 19 bases between them. The CDR3 length is 13 residues. Germline CDR1 MNHEY, CDR2 SMNVEV (reference sequence). CDR3 DNA sequence: TGTGCCAGCAGTTCGTCCGGGACAACCTTAGATTTCTTT. This gives the protein CASSSSGTTLDFF.

As for this clonotype: A much larger clone sits a single nucleotide away, making a read error possible. The chain has TRBV6-2 or TRBV6-3 and TRBJ1-5; no reliable D call. There are 16 residues in the CDR3. Germline V gene lookup returns CDR1 MNHEY and CDR2 SVGEGT. CDR3 nucleotide sequence: TGTACCAGCAGTCGGCGGCAGATGAATAGCAATCAGCCCCAGCATTTT. This codes for CTSSRRQMNSNQPQHF.